This is a list of T cell receptor beta chains from one sample in a study of T cells after yellow fever vaccination. A single record per CDR3 protein comes from TCRdb applying MiXCR to the 5' RACE reads. The sample yields about 10,000 distinct CDR3 sequences, roughly 4.8% seen once. The sequenced sample was PBMCs, either bulk or a sorted T-cell subset (CD4+, CD8+, memory, or dextramer-sorted; not recorded which), obtained about 2 weeks after the first yellow fever vaccination. Source of these receptors: a man between 18 and 35 years old who received the YFV17D yellow fever vaccine. Each CDR3 is given with its conserved first and last residue. A D gene is named only where the DNA matches it firmly. Not every row has a clone size; where given, it reads once, few, many or a size class.

length	V	size	J	D	CDR3	DNA
14	TRBV5-6	medium-sized	TRBJ2-4	.	CASSLTGLGNIQYF	TGTGCCAGCAGCTTGACAGGGCTTGGAAACATTCAGTACTTC
12	TRBV7-6	.	TRBJ2-1	.	CASSGDENEQFF	TGTGCCAGCAGCGGAGACGAGAATGAGCAGTTCTTC
14	TRBV19	many	TRBJ1-1	TRBD1	CATRGDRVTFEAFF	TGTGCCACTCGGGGGGACAGGGTCACTTTTGAAGCTTTCTTT
16	TRBV15	medium-sized	TRBJ2-4	TRBD1	CATSRDAGTGGNIQYF	TGTGCCACCAGCAGAGATGCAGGGACAGGGGGCAACATTCAGTACTTC
14	TRBV20-1	.	TRBJ2-3	.	CSARRDSSTDTQYF	TGCAGTGCTAGACGGGACTCTAGCACAGATACGCAGTATTTT
16	TRBV4-2	many	TRBJ2-3	TRBD1	CASSQTGTVGTYTQYF	TGTGCCAGCAGCCAAACGGGGACAGTGGGCACATATACGCAGTATTTT
13	TRBV29-1	medium-sized	TRBJ2-4	.	CSVEGGGQNIQYF	TGCAGCGTTGAAGGAGGGGGTCAAAACATTCAGTACTTC
11	TRBV5-5	many	TRBJ1-5	.	CASSSRQPQHF	TGTGCCAGCAGCTCGCGACAGCCCCAGCATTTT
15	TRBV6-5	many	TRBJ2-6	.	CASSFRLSGANVLTF	TGTGCCAGCAGTTTTCGACTGTCCGGGGCCAACGTCCTGACTTTC
15	TRBV5-1	many	TRBJ2-2	.	CASSLAGSRVGELFF	TGCGCCAGCAGCTTGGCGGGTAGCAGAGTCGGGGAGCTGTTTTTT
12	TRBV12-3/TRBV12-4	many	TRBJ1-6	TRBD1	CASQGVNSPLHF	TGTGCCAGCCAGGGGGTTAATTCACCCCTCCACTTT
12	TRBV2	medium-sized	TRBJ1-6	.	CAGQTDNSPLHF	TGTGCCGGTCAGACGGATAATTCACCCCTCCACTTT
14	TRBV5-1	medium-sized	TRBJ2-5	.	CASSLLGAGETQYF	TGCGCCAGCAGCTTGTTGGGGGCCGGGGAGACCCAGTACTTC
14	TRBV28	medium-sized	TRBJ1-1	.	CASRAGSGNTEAFF	TGTGCCAGCAGGGCAGGGTCCGGGAACACTGAAGCTTTCTTT
14	TRBV20-1	medium-sized	TRBJ2-7	.	CSAALSRGSYEQYF	TGCAGTGCTGCCCTGAGTCGGGGGAGCTACGAGCAGTACTTC
15	TRBV7-3	many	TRBJ2-3	.	CASSLTRESLDTQYF	TGTGCCAGCAGCTTAACGAGAGAATCCTTGGATACGCAGTATTTT